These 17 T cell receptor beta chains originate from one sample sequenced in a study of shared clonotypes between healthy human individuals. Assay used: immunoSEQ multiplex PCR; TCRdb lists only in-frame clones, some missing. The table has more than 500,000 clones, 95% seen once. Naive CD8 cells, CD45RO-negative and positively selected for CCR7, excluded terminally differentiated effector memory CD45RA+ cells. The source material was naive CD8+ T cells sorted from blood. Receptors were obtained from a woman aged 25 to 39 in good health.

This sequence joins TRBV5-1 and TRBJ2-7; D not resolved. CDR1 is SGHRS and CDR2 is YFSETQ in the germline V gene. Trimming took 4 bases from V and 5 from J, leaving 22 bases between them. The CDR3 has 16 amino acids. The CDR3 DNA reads TGCGCCAGCAGCATGCGGACCGTTTCAAGGACCCACGAGCAGTACTTC. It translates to CASSMRTVSRTHEQYF.

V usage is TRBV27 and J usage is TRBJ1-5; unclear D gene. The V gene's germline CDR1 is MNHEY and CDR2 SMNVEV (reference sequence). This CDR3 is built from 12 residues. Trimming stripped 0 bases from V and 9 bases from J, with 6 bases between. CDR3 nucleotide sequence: TGTGCCAGCAGTTTATCGGGTCGGCCCCAGCATTTT. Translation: CASSLSGRPQHF.

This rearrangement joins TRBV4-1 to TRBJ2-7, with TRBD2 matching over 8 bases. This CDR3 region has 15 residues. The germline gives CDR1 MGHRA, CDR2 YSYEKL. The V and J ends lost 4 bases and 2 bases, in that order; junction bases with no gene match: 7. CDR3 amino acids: CASSPDSGSPYEQYF. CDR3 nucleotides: TGCGCCAGCAGCCCGGACAGCGGGAGCCCCTACGAGCAGTACTTC.

As DNA, the CDR3 is TGTGCCAGCAGTATAAGTGCCGGGACGAAGTCCTACGAGCAGTACTTC. Protein product: CASSISAGTKSYEQYF. The chain has TRBV27 and TRBJ2-7; D is possibly TRBD1 or TRBD2 (5 bases each). Germline CDR1 reads MNHEY; CDR2 reads SMNVEV (reference sequence). The CDR3 totals 16 residues. V lost 5 bases to trimming and J lost 1 base, with 18 bases between them.

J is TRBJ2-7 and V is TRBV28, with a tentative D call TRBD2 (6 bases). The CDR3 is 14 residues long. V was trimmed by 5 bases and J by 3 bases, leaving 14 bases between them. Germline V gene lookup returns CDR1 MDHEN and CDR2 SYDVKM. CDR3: CASSPLAEDYEQYF. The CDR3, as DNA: TGTGCCAGCAGTCCATTAGCGGAAGACTACGAGCAGTACTTC.

The CDR3 DNA follows: TGTGCCAGTAGTATAGCCTCACTAGCGGGAGGTAACGAGCAGTACTTC. Protein sequence: CASSIASLAGGNEQYF. The genes are TRBV19 and TRBJ2-7; 12 bases match TRBD2. Per germline, CDR1 LNHDA and CDR2 SQIVND (reference sequence). The CDR3 loop spans 16 amino acids. Germline trimming cut 1 base from V and 5 bases from J; bases unmatched to any gene: 6. Supplemented by reference TRBV19 and TRBJ2-7, the full variable domain reads DGGITQSPKYLFRKEGQNVTLSCEQNLNHDAMYWYRQDPGQGLRLIYYSQIVNDFQKGDIAEGYSVSREKKESFPLTVTSAQKNPTAFYLCASSIASLAGGNEQYFGPGTRLTVT.

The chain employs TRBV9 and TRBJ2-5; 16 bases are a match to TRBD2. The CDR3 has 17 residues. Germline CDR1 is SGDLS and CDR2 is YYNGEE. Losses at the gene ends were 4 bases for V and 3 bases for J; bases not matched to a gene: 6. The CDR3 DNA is TGTGCCAGCAGCCCCGGGACTAGCGGGAGGGTGGAAGAGACCCAGTACTTC. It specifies CASSPGTSGRVEETQYF.

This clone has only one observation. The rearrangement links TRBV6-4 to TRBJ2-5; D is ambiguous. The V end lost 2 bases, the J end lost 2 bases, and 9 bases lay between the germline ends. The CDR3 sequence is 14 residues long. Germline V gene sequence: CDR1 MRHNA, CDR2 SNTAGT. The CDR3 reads CASSDLGRQETQYF. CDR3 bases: TGTGCCAGCAGTGACCTAGGACGACAAGAGACCCAGTACTTC.

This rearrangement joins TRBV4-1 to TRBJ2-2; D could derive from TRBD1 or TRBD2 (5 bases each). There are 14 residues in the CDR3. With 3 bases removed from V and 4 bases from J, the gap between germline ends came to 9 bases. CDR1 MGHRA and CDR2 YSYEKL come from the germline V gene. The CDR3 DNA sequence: TGCGCCAGCAGCCACAGGGAGACCACCGGGGAGCTGTTTTTT. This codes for CASSHRETTGELFF.

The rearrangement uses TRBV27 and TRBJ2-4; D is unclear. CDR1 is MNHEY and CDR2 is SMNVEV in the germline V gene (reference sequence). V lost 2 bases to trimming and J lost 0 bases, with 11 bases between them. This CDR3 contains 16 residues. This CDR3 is CASSLSLNLAKNIQYF. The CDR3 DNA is TGTGCCAGCAGTTTAAGTCTAAACCTAGCCAAAAACATTCAGTACTTC.

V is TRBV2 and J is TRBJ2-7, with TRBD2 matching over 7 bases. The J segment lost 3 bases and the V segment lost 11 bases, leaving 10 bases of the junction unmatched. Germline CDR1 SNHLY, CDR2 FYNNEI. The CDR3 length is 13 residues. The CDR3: CASGGRTYYEQYF. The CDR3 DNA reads TGTGCCTCGGGGGGAAGGACTTACTACGAGCAGTACTTC.

Written as DNA, the CDR3 is TGCAGCGTTGAAGTGGTATTGGCTAGCGGGAACTCCTACGAGCAGTACTTC. Its protein product is CSVEVVLASGNSYEQYF. J is TRBJ2-7 and V is TRBV29-1, with 9 bases fitting TRBD2. V lost 1 base, J lost 0 bases, and 10 bases stayed unmatched. Looked up from germline, CDR1 is SQVTM and CDR2 is ANQGSEA. The CDR3 has 17 residues.

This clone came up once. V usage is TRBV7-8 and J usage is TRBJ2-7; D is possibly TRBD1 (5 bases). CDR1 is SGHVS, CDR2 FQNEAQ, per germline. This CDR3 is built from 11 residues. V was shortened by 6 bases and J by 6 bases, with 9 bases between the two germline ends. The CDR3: CASRMGREQYF. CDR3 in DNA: TGTGCCAGCAGGATGGGGCGCGAGCAGTACTTC.

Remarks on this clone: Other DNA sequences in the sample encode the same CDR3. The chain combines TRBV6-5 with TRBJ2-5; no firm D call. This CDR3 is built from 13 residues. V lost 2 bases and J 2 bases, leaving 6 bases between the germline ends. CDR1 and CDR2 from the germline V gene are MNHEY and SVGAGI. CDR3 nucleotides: TGTGCCAGCAGTTACGGTCAACAAGAGACCCAGTACTTC. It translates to CASSYGQQETQYF.

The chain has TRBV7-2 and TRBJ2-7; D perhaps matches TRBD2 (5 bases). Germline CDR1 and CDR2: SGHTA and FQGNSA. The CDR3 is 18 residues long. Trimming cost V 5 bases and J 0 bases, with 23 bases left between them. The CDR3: CASSARAVERVNSYEQYF. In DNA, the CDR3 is TGTGCCAGCAGCGCCCGGGCAGTCGAGAGGGTCAACTCCTACGAGCAGTACTTC.

The CDR3 here is CASSFQTYEQYF. The CDR3 coding sequence is TGTGCCAGCAGCTTTCAAACCTACGAGCAGTACTTC. This rearrangement joins TRBV5-6 to TRBJ2-5, with unresolved D. The last part of the DNA fits TRBJ2-7 better; the J call may be wrong. There are 12 residues in the CDR3. Germline CDR1 and CDR2: SGHDT and YYEEEE.

CDR3 protein: CASRASGGSYEQYF. The CDR3 DNA sequence: TGTGCCAGCCGGGCTAGCGGGGGCTCCTACGAGCAGTACTTC. The V and J genes are TRBV27 and TRBJ2-7, with 10 nucleotides matching TRBD2. The germline CDR1 and CDR2 sequences are MNHEY and SMNVEV (reference sequence). V lost 8 bases to trimming and J lost 0 bases; unmatched junction nucleotides: 4. The CDR3 covers 14 residues.